Shown below are 27 T cell receptor beta chains from a single sample sequenced in a study of blood T cell repertoires in COVID-19. Data came from immunoSEQ multiplex PCR; TCRdb stores just in-frame clones and leaves some out. This repertoire shows around 200,000 clones, approximately 83% found once; its top ten account for over 2.5%. The sequenced sample consisted of peripheral blood. The receptors were sampled from a human donor with acute or convalescent COVID-19. The donor label of this sample is uncertain.

This CDR3 reads CASSQPGERDYGYTF. The DNA of the CDR3 is TGTGCCAGCAGCCAGCCCGGGGAAAGAGACTATGGCTACACCTTC. This sequence joins TRBV6-5 and TRBJ1-2; D gene unclear. This CDR3 contains 15 residues. V was trimmed by 6 bases and J by 3 bases, leaving 17 bases between them. The germline CDR1 and CDR2 sequences are MNHEY and SVGAGI.

This clone was seen just once. The chain has TRBV2 and TRBJ2-3; 7 bases are shared with TRBD2. Germline trimming cut 11 bases from V and 6 bases from J; bases unmatched to any gene: 11. The CDR3 covers 13 residues. Germline CDR1 and CDR2: SNHLY and FYNNEI. CDR3 nucleotide sequence: TGTGCCGGGGCGGCGGGAGTCGGTGATACGCAGTATTTT. The encoded protein is CAGAAGVGDTQYF.

There are a few counts of this clone. With a much larger clone just one base away, this may be a read error. The rearrangement joins TRBV28 to TRBJ2-7; TRBD1 agrees at 7 bases. In germline, CDR1 is MDHEN, CDR2 SYDVKM. This CDR3 has 12 amino acids. V was clipped by 5 bases and J by 2 bases; unmatched bases: 0. The CDR3 nucleotides are TGTGCCAGCAGTGGGACAGCCTACGAGCAGTACTTC. Translating it yields CASSGTAYEQYF.

The V gene is TRBV5-4, the J gene TRBJ1-2, with 11 bases fitting TRBD1. This CDR3 is 15 amino acids long. Trimming took 5 bases from V and 7 from J; bases not matched to a gene: 10. The germline V gene encodes CDR1 SGHNT and CDR2 YYREEE (reference sequence). CDR3 amino acids: CASSSSDRGLAGYTF. CDR3 in DNA: TGTGCCAGCAGTTCCTCGGACAGGGGGCTAGCTGGCTACACCTTC.

The chain uses TRBV19 and TRBJ2-7, with D possibly TRBD1 on 5 matching bases. The CDR3 is 12 residues long. The germline CDR1 and CDR2 sequences are LNHDA and SQIVND (reference sequence). V lost 5 bases and J 4 bases, leaving 9 bases between the germline ends. CDR3 sequence: CASSRQGYEQYF. CDR3 DNA: TGTGCCAGTAGTCGCCAGGGTTACGAGCAGTACTTC.

The chain combines TRBV25-1 with TRBJ1-2; D may be TRBD1 (6 bases). V dropped 0 bases and J dropped 8 bases, with 22 bases sitting between them. CDR1 and CDR2 from the germline V gene are MGHDK and SYGVNS. The CDR3 sequence is 17 residues long. The CDR3: CASSEYTPGAGPGGYTF. For the CDR3, the DNA is TGTGCCAGCAGTGAATATACTCCAGGGGCAGGTCCTGGCGGCTACACCTTC.

The rearrangement links TRBV30 to TRBJ2-1; 13 nucleotides line up with TRBD2. The CDR3 runs to 16 residues. J was trimmed by 4 bases and V by 2 bases; bases with no gene match: 5. Germline assignment: CDR1 GTSNPN and CDR2 SVGIG (reference sequence). Written as DNA, the CDR3 is TGTGCCTGGAGTTCCCTGACTAGCGGGGGGTACAATGAGCAGTTCTTC. Its translation: CAWSSLTSGGYNEQFF. The entire variable domain, with the rest obtained from reference TRBV30 and TRBJ2-1, is as follows: SQTIHQWPATLVQPVGSPLSLECTVEGTSNPNLYWYRQAAGRGLQLLFYSVGIGQISSEVPQNLSASRPQDRQFILSSKKLLLSDSGFYLCAWSSLTSGGYNEQFFGPGTRLTVL.

The rearrangement uses TRBV6-5 and TRBJ2-3; perhaps TRBD2 as D (5 bases). V was clipped by 2 bases and J by 2 bases, with 8 bases between them. The germline CDR1 and CDR2 sequences are MNHEY and SVGAGI. This CDR3 spans 14 amino acids. The CDR3 DNA is TGTGCCAGCAGTTACCTAGCCTCCACAGATACGCAGTATTTT. Translating it yields CASSYLASTDTQYF.

The CDR3 nucleotides read TGTGCCAGCAGCCCGGACAGGGGGCAAGAGACCCAGTACTTC. It specifies CASSPDRGQETQYF. The rearrangement uses TRBV7-2 and TRBJ2-5, with 10 bases identical to TRBD1. The J segment lost 2 bases and the V segment lost 5 bases, leaving 2 bases of the junction unmatched. CDR3 size: 14 residues. Germline CDR1 and CDR2: SGHTA and FQGNSA.

This chain uses TRBV28 with TRBJ1-2, with 8 bases matching TRBD1. V lost 6 bases and J lost 8; bases outside the gene matches: 8. This CDR3 is 13 amino acids long. The germline gives CDR1 MDHEN, CDR2 SYDVKM. The CDR3 loop is CASRFTGGRGYTF. The DNA for the CDR3 is TGTGCCAGCAGATTTACAGGGGGTAGGGGCTACACCTTC.

The chain is built from TRBV9 and TRBJ2-1, with 13 bases lining up with TRBD2. Germline lookup yields CDR1 SGDLS and CDR2 YYNGEE. The ends lost 5 bases at V and 2 bases at J; junction bases unmatched: 1. The CDR3 totals 15 residues. CDR3: CASSGTSGTYNEQFF. CDR3 sequence (DNA): TGTGCCAGCAGTGGGACTAGCGGGACCTACAATGAGCAGTTCTTC.

The chain is built from TRBV19 and TRBJ2-7, with 8 bases fitting TRBD2. The J segment lost 1 base and the V segment lost 6 bases, leaving 11 bases of the junction unmatched. CDR1 LNHDA and CDR2 SQIVND come from the germline V gene (reference sequence). The CDR3 is made up of 16 amino acids. The CDR3 sequence is CASSRGWREVSYEQYF. The CDR3 DNA reads TGTGCCAGTAGCCGAGGCTGGCGGGAGGTGTCCTACGAGCAGTACTTC.

CDR3 nucleotide sequence: TGCAGCGTTGAATGGTTGGGACAAGAAGCTTTCTTT. Translation gives CSVEWLGQEAFF. The rearrangement uses TRBV29-1 and TRBJ1-1, with D tentatively TRBD1 (6 bases). The CDR3 totals 12 residues. V was clipped by 2 bases and J by 8 bases, with 12 bases between them. The germline gives CDR1 SQVTM, CDR2 ANQGSEA. Variable domain in full (rest from reference TRBV29-1 and TRBJ1-1): SAVISQKPSRDICQRGTSLTIQCQVDSQVTMMFWYRQQPGQSLTLIATANQGSEATYESGFVIDKFPISRPNLTFSTLTVSNMSPEDSSIYLCSVEWLGQEAFFGQGTRLTVV.

The rearrangement uses TRBV28 and TRBJ2-1; TRBD1 matches at 7 bases. The germline V gene encodes CDR1 MDHEN and CDR2 SYDVKM. This CDR3 contains 14 residues. With 6 bases clipped from V and 4 bases from J, the junction kept 6 bases outside the gene matches. CDR3 coding DNA: TGTGCCAGCAGAGAAGACAGGGTTTACAATGAGCAGTTCTTC. Translating gives CASREDRVYNEQFF.

The rearrangement links TRBV4-1 to TRBJ2-1, with 12 positions matching TRBD2. The CDR3 runs 15 residues. The junction had 3 bases not matched to a gene; V was cut back by 1 base and J by 8 bases. In germline, CDR1 is MGHRA, CDR2 YSYEKL. The CDR3, as DNA: TGCGCCAGCAGCCAAGGGACTAGCGGGGCTTATGAGCAGTTCTTC. Its translation: CASSQGTSGAYEQFF.

This chain uses TRBV18 with TRBJ1-1; 8 bases map to TRBD1. There are 16 residues in the CDR3. Looked up from germline, CDR1 is KGHSH and CDR2 is LQKENI. Trimming at V came to 6 bases and at J to 5 bases, leaving 14 bases not matched to a gene. The chain's CDR3 is CASSFPPRGQGTEAFF. The CDR3 DNA reads TGTGCCAGCTCGTTCCCTCCCAGGGGGCAGGGAACTGAAGCTTTCTTT.

This chain links TRBV15 with TRBJ1-5; the D is unclear. Germline CDR1 reads LNHNV; CDR2 reads YYDKDF (reference sequence). V was shortened by 0 bases and J by 1 base, with 7 bases between the two germline ends. This CDR3 comprises 15 residues. DNA of the CDR3: TGTGCCACCAGCAGAGATGGCCGAAGCAATCAGCCCCAGCATTTT. Translated: CATSRDGRSNQPQHF. Supplemented by reference TRBV15 and TRBJ1-5, the full variable domain reads DAMVIQNPRYQVTQFGKPVTLSCSQTLNHNVMYWYQQKSSQAPKLLFHYYDKDFNNEADTPDNFQSRRPNTSFCFLDIRSPGLGDTAMYLCATSRDGRSNQPQHFGDGTRLSIL.

The rearrangement joins TRBV11-2 to TRBJ2-1; maybe TRBD2 (7 bases). Germline loops: CDR1 SGHAT, CDR2 FQNNGV. Trimming took 0 bases from V and 1 from J, leaving 13 bases between them. The CDR3 length is 17 residues. CDR3 DNA: TGTGCCAGCAGCTTAGATATGAGGGGGGGATCCTACAATGAGCAGTTCTTC. Translation: CASSLDMRGGSYNEQFF.

J is TRBJ1-6 and V is TRBV5-1, with D possibly being TRBD1 (6 bases). The germline CDR1 and CDR2 sequences are SGHRS and YFSETQ. The CDR3 has 15 residues. V lost 0 bases to trimming and J lost 6 bases, with 10 bases between them. The CDR3 nucleotides are TGCGCCAGCAGCTTGGCCTCGGACAGTAATTCACCCCTCCACTTT. Encoded protein: CASSLASDSNSPLHF.

V is TRBV6-5 and J is TRBJ2-1, with 10 bases identical to TRBD2. After removal of 0 bases from V and 4 bases from J, the junction contained 3 bases not matched to a gene. CDR3 length: 16 residues. Germline V gene sequence: CDR1 MNHEY, CDR2 SVGAGI. CDR3 in amino acids: CASSYSPSGGYNEQFF. DNA for the CDR3: TGTGCCAGCAGTTACTCACCTAGCGGGGGATACAATGAGCAGTTCTTC.

The rearrangement uses TRBV11-2 and TRBJ2-7, with D tentatively TRBD1 (5 bases). Germline V gene lookup returns CDR1 SGHAT and CDR2 FQNNGV. This CDR3 is built from 15 residues. V was clipped by 3 bases and J by 1 base, with 13 bases between them. This CDR3 is CASSFGQGRSYEQYF. CDR3 nucleotides: TGTGCCAGCAGCTTCGGGCAGGGTCGTTCCTACGAGCAGTACTTC.

The genes are TRBV6-1 and TRBJ1-2; TRBD1 might be the D (5 bases). The length of the CDR3 is 15 residues. Germline V gene lookup returns CDR1 MNHNS and CDR2 SASEGT. The germline V and J ends were trimmed by 0 bases and 3 bases, with 11 bases remaining between them. CDR3 nucleotides: TGTGCCAGCAGTGAAGCGATCGGCAGGGACTATGGCTACACCTTC. Translating gives CASSEAIGRDYGYTF.

The V call is TRBV9, the J call TRBJ2-3; possible D gene TRBD2, 5 bases. The CDR3 covers 16 residues. V lost 1 base and J lost 1, with 13 bases in between. The germline V gene encodes CDR1 SGDLS and CDR2 YYNGEE. DNA for the CDR3: TGTGCCAGCAGCGTAACCGGGGAGAGAGGCACAGATACGCAGTATTTT. Protein: CASSVTGERGTDTQYF. The variable domain in full, completed from reference TRBV9 and TRBJ2-3, reads DSGVTQTPKHLITATGQRVTLRCSPRSGDLSVYWYQQSLDQGLQFLIQYYNGEERAKGNILERFSAQQFPDLHSELNLSSLELGDSALYFCASSVTGERGTDTQYFGPGTRLTVL.

This chain uses TRBV5-1 with TRBJ1-3, with TRBD1 as a possible D gene (5 bases). Trimming took off 0 bases at V and 3 bases at J, with 13 bases between the two ends. CDR1 is SGHRS, CDR2 YFSETQ, per germline. The CDR3 is made up of 16 amino acids. CDR3 residues: CASSLVQGWDGNTIYF. The CDR3 region has the DNA TGCGCCAGCAGCTTGGTCCAGGGCTGGGATGGAAACACCATATATTTT. Drawing the rest from reference TRBV5-1 and TRBJ1-3, the complete variable domain is KAGVTQTPRYLIKTRGQQVTLSCSPISGHRSVSWYQQTPGQGLQFLFEYFSETQRNKGNFPGRFSGRQFSNSRSEMNVSTLELGDSALYLCASSLVQGWDGNTIYFGEGSWLTVV.

The chain employs TRBV28 and TRBJ1-1; D uncertain. CDR1 and CDR2 (germline): MDHEN, SYDVKM. This CDR3 contains 13 residues. V dropped 5 bases and J dropped 2 bases, with 9 bases sitting between them. The CDR3 DNA reads as TGTGCCAGCAGTACCCGCGTTAACACTGAAGCTTTCTTT. Translating gives CASSTRVNTEAFF.

The rearrangement links TRBV30 to TRBJ1-1; a weak D match, TRBD1 (6 bases). The CDR3 loop spans 14 amino acids. V was pared by 1 base and J by 3 bases, with 12 bases between. CDR1 GTSNPN and CDR2 SVGIG come from the germline V gene (reference sequence). CDR3 in DNA: TGTGCCTGGAGTGCCAAGGGGGGGTACACTGAAGCTTTCTTT. It codes for CAWSAKGGYTEAFF.

This chain joins TRBV12-3 or TRBV12-4 and TRBJ2-3, with 7 bases that match TRBD1. After removal of 1 base from V and 14 bases from J, the junction contained 6 bases not matched to a gene. CDR3 length equals 12 residues. CDR3 amino acids: CASSLGGQRLYF. CDR3 coding DNA: TGTGCCAGCAGTTTAGGGGGACAGAGGTTGTATTTT.